This paragraph reports one T cell receptor (beta chain). This record comes from a study of blood T cell repertoires in COVID-19. Clones were read by immunoSEQ multiplex PCR, and TCRdb kept only the in-frame ones, dropping some. The sample has approximately 110,000 clones; roughly 83% are singletons. This clonotype originated in a human donor in a cohort sampled during active COVID-19. The sequenced sample was peripheral blood.

CDR3: CASSLLVLRTEAFF. The CDR3 DNA reads as TGTGCCAGCAGTTTATTGGTGCTGAGAACTGAAGCTTTCTTT. This chain joins TRBV28 and TRBJ1-1, with D hard to call. The CDR3 runs to 14 residues. Trimming left V 1 base short and J 5 bases short, with 11 bases between. The V gene's germline CDR1 is MDHEN and CDR2 SYDVKM.